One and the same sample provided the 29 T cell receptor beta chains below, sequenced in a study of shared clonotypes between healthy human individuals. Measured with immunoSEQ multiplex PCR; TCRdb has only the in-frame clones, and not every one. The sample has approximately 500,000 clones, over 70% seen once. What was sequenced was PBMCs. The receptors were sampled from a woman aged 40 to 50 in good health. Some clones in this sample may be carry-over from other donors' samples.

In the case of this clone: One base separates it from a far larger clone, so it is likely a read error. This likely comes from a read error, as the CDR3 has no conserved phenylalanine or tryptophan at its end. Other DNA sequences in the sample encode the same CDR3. This CDR3 is CASTPRRAASYEQYL. For the CDR3, the DNA is TGTGCCAGCACCCCCCGCCGTGCAGCATCCTACGAGCAGTACCTC. This chain joins TRBV27 and TRBJ2-7; no definite D call. The germline V gene encodes CDR1 MNHEY and CDR2 SMNVEV (reference sequence). There are 15 residues in the CDR3. The V and J ends lost 7 bases and 1 base respectively, with 17 bases between them.

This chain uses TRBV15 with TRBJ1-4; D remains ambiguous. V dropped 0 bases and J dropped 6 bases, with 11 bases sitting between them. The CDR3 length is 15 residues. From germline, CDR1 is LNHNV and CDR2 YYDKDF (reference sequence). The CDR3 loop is CATSRDMGWDEKLFF. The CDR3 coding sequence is TGTGCCACCAGCAGAGATATGGGGTGGGATGAAAAACTGTTTTTT.

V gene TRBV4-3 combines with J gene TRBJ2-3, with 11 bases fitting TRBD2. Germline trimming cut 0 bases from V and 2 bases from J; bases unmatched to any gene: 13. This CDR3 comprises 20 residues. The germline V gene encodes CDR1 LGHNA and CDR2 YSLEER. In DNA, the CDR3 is TGCGCCAGCAGCCAAGACCTGACTAGCGGGGCAGCCGTTATCACAGATACGCAGTATTTT. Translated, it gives CASSQDLTSGAAVITDTQYF.

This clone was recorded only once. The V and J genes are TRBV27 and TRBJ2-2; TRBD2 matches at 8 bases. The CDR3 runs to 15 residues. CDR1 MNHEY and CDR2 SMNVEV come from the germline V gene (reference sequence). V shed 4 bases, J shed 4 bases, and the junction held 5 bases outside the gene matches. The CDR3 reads CASSSGRGGTGELFF. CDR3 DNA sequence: TGTGCCAGCAGTTCCGGGAGGGGGGGCACCGGGGAGCTGTTTTTT.

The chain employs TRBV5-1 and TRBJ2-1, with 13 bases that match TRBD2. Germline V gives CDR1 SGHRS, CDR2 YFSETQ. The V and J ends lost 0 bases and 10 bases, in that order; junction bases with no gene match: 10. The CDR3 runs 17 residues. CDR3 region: CASSLGPGTSGKGEQFF. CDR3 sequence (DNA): TGCGCCAGCAGCTTGGGTCCCGGGACTAGCGGGAAAGGGGAGCAGTTCTTC. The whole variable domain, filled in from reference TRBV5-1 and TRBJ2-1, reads KAGVTQTPRYLIKTRGQQVTLSCSPISGHRSVSWYQQTPGQGLQFLFEYFSETQRNKGNFPGRFSGRQFSNSRSEMNVSTLELGDSALYLCASSLGPGTSGKGEQFFGPGTRLTVL.

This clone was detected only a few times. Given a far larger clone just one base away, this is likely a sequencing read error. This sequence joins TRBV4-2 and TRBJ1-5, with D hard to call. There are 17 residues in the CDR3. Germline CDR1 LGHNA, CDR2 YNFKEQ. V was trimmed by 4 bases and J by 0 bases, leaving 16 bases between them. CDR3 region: CASSLSEPLGSNQPQHF. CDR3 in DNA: TGTGCCAGCAGCCTGTCGGAGCCTCTTGGTAGCAATCAGCCCCAGCATTTT.

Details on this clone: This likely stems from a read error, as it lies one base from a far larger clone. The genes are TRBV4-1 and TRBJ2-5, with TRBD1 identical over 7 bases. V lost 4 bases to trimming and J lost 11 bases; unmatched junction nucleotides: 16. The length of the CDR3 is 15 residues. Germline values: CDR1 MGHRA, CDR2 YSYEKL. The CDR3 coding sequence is TGCGCCAGCAGCCGGTTAGGGGGCAGGGCCTATGAGCAGTACTTC. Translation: CASSRLGGRAYEQYF.

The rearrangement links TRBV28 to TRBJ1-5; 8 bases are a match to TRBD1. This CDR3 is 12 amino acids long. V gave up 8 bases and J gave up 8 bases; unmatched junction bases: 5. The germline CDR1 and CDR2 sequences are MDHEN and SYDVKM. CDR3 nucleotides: TGTGCCAGCCGACAGGGGCATAAGCCCCAGCATTTT. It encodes CASRQGHKPQHF. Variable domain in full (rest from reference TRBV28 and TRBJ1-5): DVKVTQSSRYLVKRTGEKVFLECVQDMDHENMFWYRQDPGLGLRLIYFSYDVKMKEKGDIPEGYSVSREKKERFSLILESASTNQTSMYLCASRQGHKPQHFGDGTRLSIL.

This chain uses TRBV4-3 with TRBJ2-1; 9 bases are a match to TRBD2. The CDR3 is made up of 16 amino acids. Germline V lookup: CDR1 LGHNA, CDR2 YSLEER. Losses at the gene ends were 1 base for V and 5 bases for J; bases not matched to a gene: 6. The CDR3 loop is CASSQVGLAGNNEQFF. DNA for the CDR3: TGCGCCAGCAGCCAAGTGGGTCTAGCGGGGAACAATGAGCAGTTCTTC.

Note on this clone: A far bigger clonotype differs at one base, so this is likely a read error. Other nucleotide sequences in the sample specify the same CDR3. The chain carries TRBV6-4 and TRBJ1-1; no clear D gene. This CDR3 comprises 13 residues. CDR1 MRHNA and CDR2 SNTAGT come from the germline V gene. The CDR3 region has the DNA TGTGCCAGCAGTCCCACAGAGAACACTGAAGCTTTCTTC. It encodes CASSPTENTEAFF.

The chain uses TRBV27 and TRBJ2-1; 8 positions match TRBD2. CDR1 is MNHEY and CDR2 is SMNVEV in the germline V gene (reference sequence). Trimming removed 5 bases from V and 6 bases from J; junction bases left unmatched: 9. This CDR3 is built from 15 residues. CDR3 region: CASSRPPGGFNEQFF. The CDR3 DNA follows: TGTGCCAGCAGTCGCCCCCCGGGAGGGTTCAATGAGCAGTTCTTC.

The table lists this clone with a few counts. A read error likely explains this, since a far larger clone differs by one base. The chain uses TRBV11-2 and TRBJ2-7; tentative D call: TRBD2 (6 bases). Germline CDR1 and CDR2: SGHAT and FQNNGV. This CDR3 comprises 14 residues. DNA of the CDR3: TGTGCCAGCAGCTTACAGCGGGCCTCCTACGGGCAGTACTTC. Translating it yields CASSLQRASYGQYF.

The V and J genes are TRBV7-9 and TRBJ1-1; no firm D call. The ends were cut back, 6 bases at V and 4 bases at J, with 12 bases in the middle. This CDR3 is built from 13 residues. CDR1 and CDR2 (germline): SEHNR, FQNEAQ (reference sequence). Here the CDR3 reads CASSRTEGTEAFF. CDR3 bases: TGTGCCAGCAGTCGAACAGAGGGCACTGAAGCTTTCTTT.

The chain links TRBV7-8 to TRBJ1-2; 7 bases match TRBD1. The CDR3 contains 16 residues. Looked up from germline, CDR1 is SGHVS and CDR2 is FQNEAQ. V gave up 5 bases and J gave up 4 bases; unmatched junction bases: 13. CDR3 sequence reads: CASSLHFSGGGYGYTF. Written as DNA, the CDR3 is TGTGCCAGCAGCCTCCACTTTTCAGGGGGAGGCTATGGCTACACCTTC.

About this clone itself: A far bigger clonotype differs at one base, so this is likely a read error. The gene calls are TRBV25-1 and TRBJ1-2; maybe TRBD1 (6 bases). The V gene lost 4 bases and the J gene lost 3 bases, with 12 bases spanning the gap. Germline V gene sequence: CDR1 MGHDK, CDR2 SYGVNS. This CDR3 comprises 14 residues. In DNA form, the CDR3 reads TGTGCCAGCAGTGCAGGGACAAACCACTATGGCTACACCTTC. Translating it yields CASSAGTNHYGYTF.

The CDR3 coding sequence is TGTGCCAGCAGAAAAAGATTATCTGGAAACACCATATATTTT. This sequence encodes CASRKRLSGNTIYF. The chain has TRBV21-1 and TRBJ1-3. TRBV21-1 is a known pseudogene. This CDR3 spans 14 amino acids.

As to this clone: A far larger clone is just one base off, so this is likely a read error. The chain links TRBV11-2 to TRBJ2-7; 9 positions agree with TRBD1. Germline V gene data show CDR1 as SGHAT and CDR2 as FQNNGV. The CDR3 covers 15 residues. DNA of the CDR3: TGTACCAGCAGCTTGCAGACAGGGGGGGGTTACGAGCAGTACTTC. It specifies CTSSLQTGGGYEQYF.

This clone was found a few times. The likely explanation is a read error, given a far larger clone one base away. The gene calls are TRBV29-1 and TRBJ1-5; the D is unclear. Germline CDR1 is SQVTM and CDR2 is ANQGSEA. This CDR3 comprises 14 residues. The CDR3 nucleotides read TGCGGCGTTGGAGAGCAATATAGCAATCAGCCCCAGCATTTT. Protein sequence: CGVGEQYSNQPQHF.

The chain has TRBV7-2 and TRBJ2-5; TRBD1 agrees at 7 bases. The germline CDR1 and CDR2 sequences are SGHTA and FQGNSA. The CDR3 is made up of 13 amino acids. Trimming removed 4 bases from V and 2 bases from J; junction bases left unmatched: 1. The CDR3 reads CASSWGQQETQYF. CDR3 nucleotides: TGTGCCAGCAGCTGGGGACAGCAAGAGACCCAGTACTTC. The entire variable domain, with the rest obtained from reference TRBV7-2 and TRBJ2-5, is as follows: GAGVSQSPSNKVTEKGKDVELRCDPISGHTALYWYRQSLGQGLEFLIYFQGNSAPDKSGLPSDRFSAERTGGSVSTLTIQRTQQEDSAVYLCASSWGQQETQYFGPGTRLLVL.

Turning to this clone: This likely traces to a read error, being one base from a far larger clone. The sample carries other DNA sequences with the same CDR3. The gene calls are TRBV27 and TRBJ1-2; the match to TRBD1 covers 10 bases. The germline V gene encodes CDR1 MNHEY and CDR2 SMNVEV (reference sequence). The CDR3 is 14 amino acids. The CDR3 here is CASSNPDRGIGYTF. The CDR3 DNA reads TGTGCCAGCAGTAACCCGGACAGGGGGATAGGCTACACCTTT.

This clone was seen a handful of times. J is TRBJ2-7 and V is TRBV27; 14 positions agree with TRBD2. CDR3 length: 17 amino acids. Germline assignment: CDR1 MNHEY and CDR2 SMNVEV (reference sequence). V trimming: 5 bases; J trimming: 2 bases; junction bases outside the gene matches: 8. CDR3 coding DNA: TGTGCCAGCAGTACCGGGACTAGCGGGAGTTTAGCCTACGAGCAGTACTTC. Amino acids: CASSTGTSGSLAYEQYF.

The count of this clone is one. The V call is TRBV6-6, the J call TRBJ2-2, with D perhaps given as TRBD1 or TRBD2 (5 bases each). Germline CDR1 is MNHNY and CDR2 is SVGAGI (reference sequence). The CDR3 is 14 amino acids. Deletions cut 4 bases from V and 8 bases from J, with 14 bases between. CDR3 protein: CASSSEGSLGELFF. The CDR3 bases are TGTGCCAGCAGTTCTGAGGGGAGTTTGGGGGAGCTGTTTTTT.

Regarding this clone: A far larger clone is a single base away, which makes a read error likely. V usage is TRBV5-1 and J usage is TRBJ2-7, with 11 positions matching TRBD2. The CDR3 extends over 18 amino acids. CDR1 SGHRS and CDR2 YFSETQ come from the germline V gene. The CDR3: CASGLVASGRTTPYEQYF. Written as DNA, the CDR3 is TGCGCCAGCGGCTTGGTGGCTAGCGGGAGGACCACTCCTTACGAGCAGTACTTC. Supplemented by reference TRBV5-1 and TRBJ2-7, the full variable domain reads KAGVTQTPRYLIKTRGQQVTLSCSPISGHRSVSWYQQTPGQGLQFLFEYFSETQRNKGNFPGRFSGRQFSNSRSEMNVSTLELGDSALYLCASGLVASGRTTPYEQYFGPGTRLTVT.

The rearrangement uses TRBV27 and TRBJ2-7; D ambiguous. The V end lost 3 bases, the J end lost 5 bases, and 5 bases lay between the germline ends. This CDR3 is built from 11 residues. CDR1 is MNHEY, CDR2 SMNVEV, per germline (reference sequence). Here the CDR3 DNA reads TGTGCCAGCAGTTTTTTAAACGAGCAGTACTTC. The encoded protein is CASSFLNEQYF.

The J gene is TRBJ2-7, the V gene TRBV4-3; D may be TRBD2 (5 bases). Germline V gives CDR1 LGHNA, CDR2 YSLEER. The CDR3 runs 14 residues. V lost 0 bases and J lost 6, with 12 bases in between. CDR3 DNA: TGCGCCAGCAGCCAAGATCTCGCCGGAGGCGAGCAGTACTTC. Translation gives CASSQDLAGGEQYF.

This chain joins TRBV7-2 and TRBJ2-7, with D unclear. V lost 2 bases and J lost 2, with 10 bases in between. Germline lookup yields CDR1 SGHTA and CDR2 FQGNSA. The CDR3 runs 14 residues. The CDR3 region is CASSLQATTYEQYF. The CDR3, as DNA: TGTGCCAGCAGCTTACAAGCGACAACCTACGAGCAGTACTTC.

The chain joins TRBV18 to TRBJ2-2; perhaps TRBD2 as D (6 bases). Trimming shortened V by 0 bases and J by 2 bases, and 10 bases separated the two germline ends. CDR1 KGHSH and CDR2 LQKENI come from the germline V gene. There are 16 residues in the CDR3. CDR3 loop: CASSPPSGVNTGELFF. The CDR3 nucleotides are TGTGCCAGCTCACCACCGTCGGGGGTTAACACCGGGGAGCTGTTTTTT.

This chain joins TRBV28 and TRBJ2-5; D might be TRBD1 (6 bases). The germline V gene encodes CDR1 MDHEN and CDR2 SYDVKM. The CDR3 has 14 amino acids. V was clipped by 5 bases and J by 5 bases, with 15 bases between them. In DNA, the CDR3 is TGTGCCAGCAGTCCCAGGGGCCTCGGGGAGACCCAGTACTTC. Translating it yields CASSPRGLGETQYF.

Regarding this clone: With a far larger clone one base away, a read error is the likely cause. The CDR3, as DNA: TGTGCCAGCAGCTTAGCCGGGGGCGATCAGCCCCAGCATTTT. Protein sequence: CASSLAGGDQPQHF. The V gene is TRBV11-2, the J gene TRBJ1-5; a weak D match, TRBD1 (6 bases). The V gene lost 1 base and the J gene lost 5 bases, with 9 bases spanning the gap. CDR1 and CDR2 (germline): SGHAT, FQNNGV. This CDR3 has 14 residues.